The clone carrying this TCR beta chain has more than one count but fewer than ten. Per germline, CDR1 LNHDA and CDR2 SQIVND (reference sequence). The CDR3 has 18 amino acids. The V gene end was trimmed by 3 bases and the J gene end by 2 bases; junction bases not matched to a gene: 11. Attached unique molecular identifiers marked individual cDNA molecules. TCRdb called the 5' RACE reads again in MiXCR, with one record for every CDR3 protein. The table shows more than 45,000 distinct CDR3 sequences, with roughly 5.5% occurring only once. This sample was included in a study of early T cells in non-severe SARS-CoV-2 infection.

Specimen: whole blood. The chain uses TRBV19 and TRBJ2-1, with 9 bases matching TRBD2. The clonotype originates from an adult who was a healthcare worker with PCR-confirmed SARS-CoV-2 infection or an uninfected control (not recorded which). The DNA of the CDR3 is TGTGCCAGTAGTATTCCGTCCTGGCCTAGCGGGGCCTACAATGAGCAGTTCTTC. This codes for CASSIPSWPSGAYNEQFF.